These T cell receptor beta chains were read from a single sample in a study of T cell changes during pregnancy in multiple sclerosis. Profiling relied on immunoSEQ multiplex PCR, and the TCRdb table lists in-frame clones only, not all of them. The table lists about 92,000 clones, about 94% of them singletons. Material: peripheral blood, obtained in the third trimester of pregnancy. Source of these receptors: a female donor with multiple sclerosis, enrolled in a pregnancy study. CDR3s include the opening cysteine and the closing phenylalanine or tryptophan. Each record gives: CDR3 protein, CDR3 DNA, V gene, clone size, J gene, D gene. The D gene is left open where the match is weak. Size tells how often a clone was seen (once, few, many) or the class of an expanded clone, and some rows leave it out.

CDR3aa: CASSPRTGATGELFF; CDR3nt: TGTGCCAGCAGCCCCCGGACAGGGGCCACCGGGGAGCTGTTTTTT; v_gene: TRBV9; abundance: NA; j_gene: TRBJ2-2; d_gene: TRBD1
CDR3aa: CASSHGREGLGGGELFF; CDR3nt: TGTGCCAGCAGCCACGGGCGGGAGGGCCTAGGGGGCGGGGAGCTGTTTTTT; v_gene: TRBV7-8; abundance: NA; j_gene: TRBJ2-2; d_gene: TRBD2
CDR3aa: CASSPLTPSSYNEQFF; CDR3nt: TGTGCCAGCAGTCCCCTTACACCTAGCTCCTACAATGAGCAGTTCTTC; v_gene: TRBV28; abundance: once; j_gene: TRBJ2-1; d_gene: NA
CDR3aa: CASSLPGQGGETQYF; CDR3nt: TGCGCCAGCAGCTTACCGGGACAGGGGGGAGAGACCCAGTACTTC; v_gene: TRBV5-1; abundance: NA; j_gene: TRBJ2-5; d_gene: TRBD1
CDR3aa: CASSQEGSDNQPQHF; CDR3nt: TGCGCCAGCAGCCAAGAGGGCAGTGACAATCAGCCCCAGCATTTT; v_gene: TRBV4-3; abundance: NA; j_gene: TRBJ1-5; d_gene: NA
CDR3aa: CASSAGLAGTDTQYF; CDR3nt: TGTGCCAGCAGCGCCGGACTAGCGGGAACCGATACGCAGTATTTT; v_gene: TRBV9; abundance: once; j_gene: TRBJ2-3; d_gene: TRBD2
CDR3aa: CASCAAGTGDGYTF; CDR3nt: TGTGCCAGCTGTGCCGCAGGGACAGGGGATGGCTACACCTTC; v_gene: TRBV27; abundance: NA; j_gene: TRBJ1-2; d_gene: TRBD1
CDR3aa: CASSGRTSGITYEQYF; CDR3nt: TGTGCCAGCAGTGGGCGGACTAGCGGGATTACCTACGAGCAGTACTTC; v_gene: TRBV28; abundance: NA; j_gene: TRBJ2-7; d_gene: TRBD2
CDR3aa: CASSASGNQETQYF; CDR3nt: TGTGCCAGCAGCGCCTCCGGGAACCAAGAGACCCAGTACTTC; v_gene: TRBV9; abundance: NA; j_gene: TRBJ2-5; d_gene: NA
CDR3aa: CASSQRDRLTDTQYF; CDR3nt: TGCGCCAGCAGCCAGAGGGACAGGCTCACAGATACGCAGTATTTT; v_gene: TRBV4-1; abundance: NA; j_gene: TRBJ2-3; d_gene: TRBD1
CDR3aa: CATSETGLEDEEQFF; CDR3nt: TGTGCCACCAGCGAAACGGGACTAGAAGACGAGGAGCAGTTCTTC; v_gene: TRBV15; abundance: NA; j_gene: TRBJ2-1; d_gene: TRBD2
CDR3aa: CASKPLAGGGNTQYF; CDR3nt: TGTGCCAGCAAACCGCTAGCGGGAGGAGGAAATACGCAGTATTTT; v_gene: TRBV27; abundance: NA; j_gene: TRBJ2-3; d_gene: TRBD2
CDR3aa: CASRSWGDEAFF; CDR3nt: TGTGCCAGTAGGAGTTGGGGGGATGAAGCTTTCTTT; v_gene: TRBV19; abundance: NA; j_gene: TRBJ1-1; d_gene: NA
CDR3aa: CASRPEGLALAGELFF; CDR3nt: TGTGCCAGCAGACCCGAGGGACTAGCTTTGGCCGGGGAGCTGTTTTTT; v_gene: TRBV28; abundance: NA; j_gene: TRBJ2-2; d_gene: TRBD2
CDR3aa: CSVGTGAYEQYF; CDR3nt: TGCAGCGTGGGGACTGGAGCCTACGAGCAGTACTTC; v_gene: TRBV29-1; abundance: NA; j_gene: TRBJ2-7; d_gene: NA
CDR3aa: CASRGAYYEQYF; CDR3nt: TGTGCCAGCCGCGGGGCTTACTACGAGCAGTACTTC; v_gene: TRBV2; abundance: NA; j_gene: TRBJ2-7; d_gene: NA
CDR3aa: CASSPKTHRGTQYF; CDR3nt: TGTGCCAGCAGTCCTAAGACCCATCGAGGGACCCAGTACTTC; v_gene: TRBV6-1; abundance: NA; j_gene: TRBJ2-5; d_gene: NA
CDR3aa: CASSLGRTSGNTGELFF; CDR3nt: TGTGCCAGCAGCTTAGGAAGGACTAGCGGCAACACCGGGGAGCTGTTTTTT; v_gene: TRBV11-3; abundance: once; j_gene: TRBJ2-2; d_gene: TRBD2
CDR3aa: CASSATQGLGQPQHF; CDR3nt: TGTGCCAGCAGCGCCACACAGGGGTTGGGTCAGCCCCAGCATTTT; v_gene: TRBV9; abundance: NA; j_gene: TRBJ1-5; d_gene: TRBD1
CDR3aa: CASSQGTSGRGTGELFF; CDR3nt: TGTGCCAGCAGTCAAGGGACTAGCGGGAGGGGCACCGGGGAGCTGTTTTTT; v_gene: TRBV6-1; abundance: NA; j_gene: TRBJ2-2; d_gene: TRBD2
CDR3aa: CASSLSRASGRAGELFF; CDR3nt: TGTGCCAGCAGCCTAAGTAGGGCTAGCGGGAGGGCCGGGGAGCTGTTTTTT; v_gene: TRBV11-2; abundance: NA; j_gene: TRBJ2-2; d_gene: TRBD2
CDR3aa: CASSLGHPNTEAFF; CDR3nt: TGTGCCAGCAGCTTGGGACACCCGAACACTGAAGCTTTCTTT; v_gene: TRBV5-6; abundance: NA; j_gene: TRBJ1-1; d_gene: NA
CDR3aa: CASSLEAGLETQYF; CDR3nt: TGTGCCAGCAGCTTGGAAGCGGGGTTGGAGACCCAGTACTTC; v_gene: TRBV5-4; abundance: NA; j_gene: TRBJ2-5; d_gene: TRBD2
CDR3aa: CASSPMGGQPQHF; CDR3nt: TGTGCCAGCAGCCCAATGGGAGGGCAGCCCCAGCATTTT; v_gene: TRBV5-6; abundance: NA; j_gene: TRBJ1-5; d_gene: NA
CDR3aa: CASSGIAGKYTDTQYF; CDR3nt: TGTGCCAGCAGCGGCATAGCGGGAAAGTACACAGATACGCAGTATTTT; v_gene: TRBV9; abundance: NA; j_gene: TRBJ2-3; d_gene: TRBD2
CDR3aa: CASLLGGGRNYEQYF; CDR3nt: TGTGCCAGCTTACTGGGCGGTGGGAGAAACTACGAGCAGTACTTC; v_gene: TRBV2; abundance: NA; j_gene: TRBJ2-7; d_gene: NA
CDR3aa: CASRIVGLAGGADTQYF; CDR3nt: TGTGCCAGCAGGATAGTGGGACTAGCGGGAGGAGCAGATACGCAGTATTTT; v_gene: TRBV7-9; abundance: once; j_gene: TRBJ2-3; d_gene: TRBD2
CDR3aa: CASSLDRTSGRNEQFF; CDR3nt: TGTGCCAGCAGCTTAGACCGGACTAGCGGGAGAAATGAGCAGTTCTTC; v_gene: TRBV7-8; abundance: NA; j_gene: TRBJ2-1; d_gene: TRBD2
CDR3aa: CASSNTGKQFF; CDR3nt: TGTGCCAGCAGCAATACCGGTAAGCAGTTCTTC; v_gene: TRBV11-2; abundance: NA; j_gene: TRBJ2-1; d_gene: NA
CDR3aa: CASGWTGAADTQYF; CDR3nt: TGTGCCAGCGGCTGGACAGGGGCGGCAGATACGCAGTATTTT; v_gene: TRBV6-5; abundance: NA; j_gene: TRBJ2-3; d_gene: TRBD1
CDR3aa: CASSDSPQRDSTGDRTDTQYF; CDR3nt: TGTGCCAGCAGTGACTCGCCCCAGCGGGATTCAACCGGAGACCGCACAGATACGCAGTATTTT; v_gene: TRBV6-4; abundance: NA; j_gene: TRBJ2-3; d_gene: TRBD2
CDR3aa: CASSLEGGTTHTQYF; CDR3nt: TGTGCCAGCAGCTTGGAGGGAGGGACCACACATACGCAGTATTTT; v_gene: TRBV5-8; abundance: NA; j_gene: TRBJ2-3; d_gene: TRBD2
CDR3aa: CASSPGTGGDF; CDR3nt: TGTGCCAGCAGTCCCGGGACAGGGGGGGATTTT; v_gene: TRBV6-6; abundance: NA; j_gene: TRBJ2-3; d_gene: TRBD1
CDR3aa: CATSPDRDTEAFF; CDR3nt: TGTGCCACCAGCCCGGACAGGGACACTGAAGCTTTCTTT; v_gene: TRBV15; abundance: NA; j_gene: TRBJ1-1; d_gene: TRBD1
CDR3aa: CASSPDGNYGYTF; CDR3nt: TGTGCCAGCTCACCAGACGGGAACTATGGCTACACCTTC; v_gene: TRBV18; abundance: NA; j_gene: TRBJ1-2; d_gene: NA
CDR3aa: CASSFGQTTGELFF; CDR3nt: TGTGCCAGCAGTTTTGGACAGACCACCGGGGAGCTGTTTTTT; v_gene: TRBV5-6; abundance: NA; j_gene: TRBJ2-2; d_gene: NA
CDR3aa: CASSSGGNTEAFF; CDR3nt: TGTGCCAGCAGCTCAGGGGGCAACACTGAAGCTTTCTTT; v_gene: TRBV7-8; abundance: NA; j_gene: TRBJ1-1; d_gene: TRBD1
CDR3aa: CASSPGVGEQYF; CDR3nt: TGTGCCAGCAGCCCAGGGGTTGGCGAGCAGTACTTC; v_gene: TRBV7-9; abundance: NA; j_gene: TRBJ2-7; d_gene: NA
CDR3aa: CASSLLTGPPLTGYTF; CDR3nt: TGTGCCAGCAGTTTACTGACAGGGCCACCTCTTACTGGCTACACCTTC; v_gene: TRBV28; abundance: NA; j_gene: TRBJ1-2; d_gene: TRBD1
CDR3aa: CASSPNGATDTQYF; CDR3nt: TGTGCCAGCTCACCCAATGGGGCCACAGATACGCAGTATTTT; v_gene: TRBV18; abundance: NA; j_gene: TRBJ2-3; d_gene: NA
CDR3aa: CASSLEGAWGLNEQFF; CDR3nt: TGTGCCAGCAGCTTAGAGGGGGCTTGGGGGCTCAATGAGCAGTTCTTC; v_gene: TRBV7-9; abundance: NA; j_gene: TRBJ2-1; d_gene: TRBD1
CDR3aa: CASSMKGGAANYGYTF; CDR3nt: TGTGCCAGTAGTATGAAAGGCGGGGCCGCAAACTATGGCTACACCTTC; v_gene: TRBV19; abundance: NA; j_gene: TRBJ1-2; d_gene: NA
CDR3aa: CASSAMRFGTEAFF; CDR3nt: TGTGCCAGCAGTGCTATGAGGTTTGGCACTGAAGCTTTCTTT; v_gene: TRBV6-5; abundance: NA; j_gene: TRBJ1-1; d_gene: NA
CDR3aa: CASGTSGRDTQYF; CDR3nt: TGTGCCAGCGGGACTAGCGGGAGGGATACGCAGTATTTT; v_gene: TRBV19; abundance: NA; j_gene: TRBJ2-3; d_gene: TRBD2